The 23 T cell receptor beta chains given below trace back to one sample, sequenced in a study of radiation and T cells in renal cell carcinoma. Treatment denoted: treatment-naive control, cytoreductive nephrectomy. Only in-frame clones appear in the TCRdb table, and some are missing; sequencing was by immunoSEQ multiplex PCR. Seen here are approximately 9,800 clones, about 66% observed once, and the top ten hold more than 14%. Sequenced material: tumor tissue, taken from a patient whose treatment was nephrectomy without radiotherapy. Receptor source: a man aged 60 to 75 with renal cell carcinoma.

The chain carries TRBV14 and TRBJ2-1, with TRBD2 matching over 10 bases. V lost 0 bases to trimming and J lost 8 bases; unmatched junction nucleotides: 7. Germline values: CDR1 SGHDN, CDR2 FVKESK. The CDR3 is 16 amino acids. The CDR3 loop reads CASSQDLAGDTHEQFF. CDR3 nucleotides: TGTGCCAGCAGCCAAGACCTAGCGGGAGATACCCATGAGCAGTTCTTC.

The count of this clone is one. The genes are TRBV6-1 and TRBJ2-7; 9 bases fit TRBD2. Per the germline V gene, CDR1 is MNHNS and CDR2 is SASEGT. The CDR3 runs 19 residues. After removal of 0 bases from V and 0 bases from J, the junction contained 12 bases not matched to a gene. The CDR3 sequence is CASSEASWGSGGPSYEQYF. As DNA, the CDR3 is TGTGCCAGCAGTGAAGCGTCTTGGGGTAGCGGGGGTCCCTCCTACGAGCAGTACTTC.

The chain couples TRBV5-1 to TRBJ2-1; tentative D call: TRBD1 (6 bases). Germline CDR1 SGHRS, CDR2 YFSETQ. The CDR3 is 11 residues long. Trimming shortened V by 4 bases and J by 10 bases, and 9 bases separated the two germline ends. This CDR3 reads CASSLGAEQFF. In nucleotides, the CDR3 is TGCGCCAGCAGCCTGGGGGCCGAGCAGTTCTTC.

This rearrangement joins TRBV5-1 to TRBJ1-1; D gene unclear. The V end lost 3 bases, the J end lost 6 bases, and 9 bases lay between the germline ends. The CDR3 contains 12 residues. Germline lookup yields CDR1 SGHRS and CDR2 YFSETQ. CDR3 DNA sequence: TGCGCCAGCAGCTACGACATTTCTGAAGCTTTCTTT. This sequence encodes CASSYDISEAFF.

The CDR3 region has the DNA TGCGCCAGCAGGTTTGGGCCCCAAGAGACCCAGTACTTC. It yields the protein CASRFGPQETQYF. This chain connects TRBV5-1 to TRBJ2-5, with D hard to call. Germline V gene sequence: CDR1 SGHRS, CDR2 YFSETQ. V lost 5 bases and J 1 base, leaving 9 bases between the germline ends. CDR3 length: 13 amino acids.

The chain has TRBV7-2 and TRBJ2-5; D may be TRBD2 (6 bases). Trimming pared 4 bases from V and 5 bases from J, leaving 14 bases between. The CDR3 runs to 14 residues. Germline CDR1 is SGHTA and CDR2 is FQGNSA. This CDR3 reads CASSSRGTWETQYF. CDR3 nucleotides: TGTGCCAGCAGCTCACGGGGGACGTGGGAGACCCAGTACTTC.

The genes are TRBV2 and TRBJ2-5; D is uncertain. Germline loops: CDR1 SNHLY, CDR2 FYNNEI. This CDR3 is 13 amino acids long. Trimming removed 3 bases from V and 0 bases from J, with 5 bases in between. The CDR3 DNA reads TGTGCCAGCAGTGACCGAGACCAAGAGACCCAGTACTTC. Translation gives CASSDRDQETQYF.

The chain employs TRBV18 and TRBJ2-7; 8 nucleotides agree with TRBD2. This CDR3 has 17 residues. After removal of 0 bases from V and 4 bases from J, the junction contained 11 bases not matched to a gene. Germline values: CDR1 KGHSH, CDR2 LQKENI. DNA of the CDR3: TGTGCCAGCTCACCACCGGGACGGCTAGCGGGTTCTTACGAGCAGTACTTC. This sequence encodes CASSPPGRLAGSYEQYF.

This clone came up a few times. The CDR3 nucleotides read TGTGCCAGCAGCCCCGGGACTAACACCGGGGAGCTGTTTTTT. Its protein is CASSPGTNTGELFF. The V call is TRBV6-5, the J call TRBJ2-2; the D gene is possibly TRBD2 (6 bases). Trimming took 6 bases from V and 2 from J, leaving 10 bases between them. Germline-derived CDR1 and CDR2 are MNHEY and SVGAGI. The CDR3 has 14 amino acids.

In this sample, this clone turned up a few times. The chain combines TRBV28 with TRBJ2-3; 7 positions match TRBD2. The CDR3 consists of 12 residues. After removal of 6 bases from V and 5 bases from J, the junction contained 2 bases not matched to a gene. Looked up from germline, CDR1 is MDHEN and CDR2 is SYDVKM. CDR3 in DNA: TGTGCCAGCAGCCGGGGGGTAGATACGCAGTATTTT. Protein product: CASSRGVDTQYF.

V gene TRBV10-3 combines with J gene TRBJ2-1; D remains ambiguous. V lost 0 bases to trimming and J lost 8 bases, with 8 bases between them. Germline V gene data show CDR1 as ENHRY and CDR2 as SYGVKD. This CDR3 has 13 residues. CDR3 sequence reads: CAISESPAYEQFF. The DNA of the CDR3 is TGTGCCATCAGTGAGTCACCAGCGTATGAGCAGTTCTTC.

The rearrangement uses TRBV6-5 and TRBJ1-2; 12 bases fit TRBD1. CDR1 is MNHEY and CDR2 is SVGAGI in the germline V gene. The CDR3 has 13 amino acids. J lost 13 bases, V lost 6 bases, and 9 bases had no gene match. The CDR3 sequence is CASSSGTGGAGTF. For the CDR3, the DNA is TGTGCCAGCAGCTCCGGGACAGGGGGCGCCGGCACCTTC.

This sequence joins TRBV19 and TRBJ2-2; D possibly corresponds to TRBD2 (6 bases). The V and J ends lost 5 bases and 0 bases respectively, with 13 bases between them. The CDR3 is 16 residues long. Germline V gives CDR1 LNHDA, CDR2 SQIVND (reference sequence). The DNA of the CDR3 is TGTGCCAGTAGTGAGGTTGGCGGGACGAACACCGGGGAGCTGTTTTTT. It encodes CASSEVGGTNTGELFF.

The rearrangement links TRBV7-6 to TRBJ1-1, with D unresolved. This CDR3 region has 14 residues. From germline, CDR1 is SGHVS and CDR2 FNYEAQ. Trimming took off 4 bases at V and 5 bases at J, with 14 bases between the two ends. The CDR3 DNA reads as TGTGCCAGCAGCTCCAGTTCGACACCAACTGAAGCTTTCTTT. It codes for CASSSSSTPTEAFF.

The chain links TRBV27 to TRBJ1-1; D not certain. V lost 6 bases to trimming and J lost 4 bases, with 12 bases between them. This CDR3 comprises 13 residues. CDR1 and CDR2 (germline): MNHEY, SMNVEV (reference sequence). CDR3: CASSRGWSTEAFF. The CDR3 nucleotides are TGTGCCAGCAGCCGGGGTTGGAGCACTGAAGCTTTCTTT.

The chain combines TRBV27 with TRBJ2-1; D is unresolved. The ends were cut back, 3 bases at V and 5 bases at J, with 11 bases in the middle. Germline CDR1 MNHEY, CDR2 SMNVEV (reference sequence). This CDR3 has 14 amino acids. The CDR3 region has the DNA TGTGCCAGCAGTTTTGTCTCGGTCGACAATGAGCAGTTCTTC. It is translated as CASSFVSVDNEQFF.

The CDR3: CASSLEGTSGRYEQFF. In nucleotides, the CDR3 is TGTGCCAGCAGTTTAGAGGGGACTAGCGGGAGGTATGAGCAGTTCTTC. The V and J genes are TRBV27 and TRBJ2-1, with 15 bases identical to TRBD2. V was pared by 2 bases and J by 8 bases, with 4 bases of the junction left unmatched. Germline CDR1 reads MNHEY; CDR2 reads SMNVEV (reference sequence). The CDR3 runs 16 residues.

The genes are TRBV18 and TRBJ2-5; 11 positions match TRBD2. This CDR3 has 13 amino acids. V shed 8 bases and J 2 bases; nucleotides not matched to a gene: 1. Germline CDR1 and CDR2: KGHSH and LQKENI. The CDR3 nucleotides are TGTGCCAGCACTAGCGGGAGACAAGAGACCCAGTACTTC. Amino acid sequence: CASTSGRQETQYF.

This clone showed up just a few times. The chain uses TRBV11-2 and TRBJ2-7; D perhaps matches TRBD1 (5 bases). Germline CDR1 and CDR2: SGHAT and FQNNGV. There are 13 residues in the CDR3. Trimming cost V 0 bases and J 7 bases, with 10 bases left between them. In DNA form, the CDR3 reads TGTGCCAGCAGCTTAGACAGGGTGAAAGAGCAGTACTTC. This sequence encodes CASSLDRVKEQYF.

This clone turned up a few times. The rearrangement links TRBV11-2 to TRBJ1-1; weak D call: TRBD1 (5 bases). Trimming left V 1 base short and J 5 bases short, with 26 bases between. Germline lookup yields CDR1 SGHAT and CDR2 FQNNGV. This CDR3 has 19 amino acids. This chain's CDR3 is CASSLVGRPNLVLRTEAFF. The CDR3 nucleotides read TGTGCCAGCAGCTTAGTGGGACGCCCGAATTTGGTCTTAAGAACTGAAGCTTTCTTT.

The chain couples TRBV4-1 to TRBJ2-7; D call uncertain. Looked up from germline, CDR1 is MGHRA and CDR2 is YSYEKL. V was pared by 0 bases and J by 1 base, with 16 bases between. CDR3 length: 17 amino acids. The CDR3 spells CASSQDLAQPLSYEQYF. CDR3 DNA sequence: TGCGCCAGCAGCCAAGATCTTGCACAGCCGCTATCCTACGAGCAGTACTTC.

The gene calls are TRBV27 and TRBJ2-5; D is uncertain. Trimming shortened V by 5 bases and J by 5 bases, and 12 bases separated the two germline ends. The length of the CDR3 is 13 residues. Germline CDR1 is MNHEY and CDR2 is SMNVEV (reference sequence). The CDR3 reads CASSLVFSETQYF. For the CDR3, the DNA is TGTGCCAGCAGTCTTGTTTTTTCGGAGACCCAGTACTTC.

The rearrangement joins TRBV11-2 to TRBJ2-5; D ambiguous. The CDR3 has 16 residues. Germline loops: CDR1 SGHAT, CDR2 FQNNGV. V lost 5 bases to trimming and J lost 1 base, with 17 bases between them. The CDR3 loop is CASSPTPHHSQETQYF. CDR3 DNA: TGTGCCAGCAGCCCCACCCCCCACCACAGCCAAGAGACCCAGTACTTC.